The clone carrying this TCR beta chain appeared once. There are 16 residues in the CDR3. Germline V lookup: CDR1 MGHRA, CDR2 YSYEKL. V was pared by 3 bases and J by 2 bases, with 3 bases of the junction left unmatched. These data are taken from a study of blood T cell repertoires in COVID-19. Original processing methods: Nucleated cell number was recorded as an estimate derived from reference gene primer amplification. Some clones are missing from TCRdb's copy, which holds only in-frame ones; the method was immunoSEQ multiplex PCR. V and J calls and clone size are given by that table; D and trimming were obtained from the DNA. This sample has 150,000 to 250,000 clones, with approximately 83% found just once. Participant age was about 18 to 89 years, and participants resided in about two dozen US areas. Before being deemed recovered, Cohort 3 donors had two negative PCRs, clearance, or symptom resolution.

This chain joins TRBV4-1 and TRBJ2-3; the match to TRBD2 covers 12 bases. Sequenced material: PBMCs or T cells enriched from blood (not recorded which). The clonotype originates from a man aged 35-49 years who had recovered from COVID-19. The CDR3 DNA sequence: TGCGCCAGCAGCCAGCTAGCGGGGGGGGTCACAGATACGCAGTATTTT. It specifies CASSQLAGGVTDTQYF.